A selection of T cell receptor beta chains follows, all from one sample in a study of T cell responses to AZD1222 COVID-19 vaccine. The protocol was immunoSEQ multiplex PCR, while the TCRdb copy is restricted to in-frame clones and leaves out a portion. The data show 75,000 to 95,000 clones, 92% seen once. Sample: peripheral blood, taken on day 0 of MenACWY control vaccination. Receptor source: an adult in good health. Each CDR3 is given with its conserved first and last residue. The D gene is left open where the match is weak. Some rows have no size entry. The others give once, few or many, or a class for an expanded clone.

V,size,J,D,DNA,CDR3
TRBV11-2,NA,TRBJ2-7,TRBD1,TGTGCCAGCAGCTTAGCTCCGACAGGGACATACGAGCAGTACTTC,CASSLAPTGTYEQYF
TRBV12-3/TRBV12-4,NA,TRBJ1-1,NA,TGTGCCAGCAGTTTTGGACTGAACACTGAAGCTTTCTTT,CASSFGLNTEAFF
TRBV27,NA,TRBJ2-3,TRBD1,TGTGCCAGCAGTCCGGGGACAGGGAAAAAAGACACAGATACGCAGTATTTT,CASSPGTGKKDTDTQYF
TRBV28,NA,TRBJ2-1,TRBD2,TGTGCCAGCAGTCTTGGACTAGCTTACAATGAGCAGTTCTTC,CASSLGLAYNEQFF
TRBV2,NA,TRBJ2-7,NA,TGTGCCAGCAGTGAAGTGGCTGAGCAGTACTTC,CASSEVAEQYF
TRBV10-3,NA,TRBJ1-4,NA,TGTGCCATCAGATCGGGACCTAATGAAAAACTGTTTTTT,CAIRSGPNEKLFF
TRBV5-5,NA,TRBJ1-1,NA,TGTGCCAGCAGCTTGGCCTTGATGAACACTGAAGCTTTCTTT,CASSLALMNTEAFF
TRBV5-1,NA,TRBJ2-1,NA,TGCGCCAGCAGCTTTACCTCTACAGGGTATGAGCAGTTCTTC,CASSFTSTGYEQFF
TRBV6-5,NA,TRBJ1-6,NA,TGTGCCAGCAGTTCCCTCCATGGAGCGGATAATTCACCCCTCCACTTT,CASSSLHGADNSPLHF
TRBV28,NA,TRBJ1-5,NA,TGTGCCAGCAGTTCGGTTCAGCCCCAGCATTTT,CASSSVQPQHF
TRBV18,NA,TRBJ1-3,NA,TGTGCCAGCTCACCAAAGGGGGCTGGAAACACCATATATTTT,CASSPKGAGNTIYF
TRBV4-3,NA,TRBJ2-7,TRBD2,TGCGCCAGCAGCCAAGGTAGCGGGAGCTCCTACGAGCAGTACTTC,CASSQGSGSSYEQYF
TRBV7-2,NA,TRBJ1-2,NA,TGTGCCAGCAGCTTAGATCAGGGTAGTGGGTATGGCTACACCTTC,CASSLDQGSGYGYTF
TRBV12-5,NA,TRBJ1-1,TRBD1,TGTGCTAGTGGTTGGGGGACAGGGACGAACACTGAAGCTTTCTTT,CASGWGTGTNTEAFF
TRBV6-5,NA,TRBJ1-1,NA,TGTGCCAGCAGTTACTCTCGGGCAGAGGCTGAAGCTTTCTTT,CASSYSRAEAEAFF
TRBV10-2,NA,TRBJ2-1,TRBD2,TGCGCCAGCAATCAAGCGGGGGACTACAATGAGCAGTTCTTC,CASNQAGDYNEQFF
TRBV19,NA,TRBJ2-1,TRBD2,TGTGCCAGTTCACCAAGCGGGGGGCCGTACAATGAGCAGTTCTTC,CASSPSGGPYNEQFF
TRBV13,once,TRBJ2-5,TRBD2,TGTGCCAGCAGCACTAGACTAGCGGGGCCCCAAGAGACCCAGTACTTC,CASSTRLAGPQETQYF
TRBV3-1/TRBV3-2,once,TRBJ2-7,NA,TGTGCCAGCAGCCAAGATGTAGCATCCTACGAGCAGTACTTC,CASSQDVASYEQYF
TRBV19,NA,TRBJ1-1,NA,TGTGCCAGTAGTATCCCGGGACGGATGAACACTGAAGCTTTCTTT,CASSIPGRMNTEAFF
TRBV5-1,NA,TRBJ1-3,NA,TGCGCCAGCAGCTTGACGGGGGGAAACACCATATATTTT,CASSLTGGNTIYF
TRBV29-1,NA,TRBJ1-1,TRBD1,TGCAGCGTCTTAAATCAGGGGGCTGAAGCTTTCTTT,CSVLNQGAEAFF
TRBV7-3,NA,TRBJ2-2,TRBD1,TGTGCCAGCAGTTCTCCTACCCCCGGGACAGGAAACACCGGGGAGCTGTTTTTT,CASSSPTPGTGNTGELFF
TRBV5-6,NA,TRBJ2-3,TRBD2,TGTGCCAGCAGCTTGGCCGCTAGCGGGACCACAGATACGCAGTATTTT,CASSLAASGTTDTQYF